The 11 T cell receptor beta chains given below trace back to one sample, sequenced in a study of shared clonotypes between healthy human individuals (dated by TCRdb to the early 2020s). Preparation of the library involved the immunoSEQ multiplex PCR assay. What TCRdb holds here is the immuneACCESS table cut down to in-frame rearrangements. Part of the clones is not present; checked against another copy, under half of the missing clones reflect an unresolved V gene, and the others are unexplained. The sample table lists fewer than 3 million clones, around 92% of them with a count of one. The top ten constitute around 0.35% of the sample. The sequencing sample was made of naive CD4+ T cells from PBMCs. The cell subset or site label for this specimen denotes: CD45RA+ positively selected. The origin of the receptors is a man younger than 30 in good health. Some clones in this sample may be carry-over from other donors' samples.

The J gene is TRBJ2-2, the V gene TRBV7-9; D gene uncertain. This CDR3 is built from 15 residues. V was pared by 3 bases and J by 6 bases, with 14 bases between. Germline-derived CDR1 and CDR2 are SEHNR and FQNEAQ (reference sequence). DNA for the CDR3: TGTGCCAGCAGCTTCAAACCCGTCGGTGCCGGGGAGCTGTTTTTT. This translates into CASSFKPVGAGELFF.

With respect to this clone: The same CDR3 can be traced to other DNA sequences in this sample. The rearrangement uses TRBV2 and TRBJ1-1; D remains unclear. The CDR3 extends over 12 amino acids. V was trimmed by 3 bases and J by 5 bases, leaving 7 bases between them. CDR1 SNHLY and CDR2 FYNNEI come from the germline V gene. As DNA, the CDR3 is TGTGCCAGCAGTGACCTGGGGACTGAAGCTTTCTTT. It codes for CASSDLGTEAFF. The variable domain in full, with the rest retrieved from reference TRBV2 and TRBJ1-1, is EPEVTQTPSHQVTQMGQEVILRCVPISNHLYFYWYRQILGQKVEFLVSFYNNEISEKSEIFDDQFSVERPDGSNFTLKIRSTKLEDSAMYFCASSDLGTEAFFGQGTRLTVV.

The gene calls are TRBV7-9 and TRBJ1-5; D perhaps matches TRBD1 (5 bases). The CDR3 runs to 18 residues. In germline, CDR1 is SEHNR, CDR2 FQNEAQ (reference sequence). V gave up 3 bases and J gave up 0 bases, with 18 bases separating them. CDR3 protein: CASSFGGGGLLSNQPQHF. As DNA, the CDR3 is TGTGCCAGCAGCTTTGGGGGTGGAGGGCTACTTAGCAATCAGCCCCAGCATTTT.

Here the CDR3 reads CAISDGTSGLQETQYF. CDR3 DNA: TGTGCCATCAGTGACGGGACTAGCGGCCTCCAAGAGACCCAGTACTTC. The V gene is TRBV10-3, the J gene TRBJ2-5; 11 bases fit TRBD2. This CDR3 has 16 residues. CDR1 is ENHRY, CDR2 SYGVKD, per germline. Trimming at V came to 3 bases and at J to 1 base, leaving 4 bases not matched to a gene.

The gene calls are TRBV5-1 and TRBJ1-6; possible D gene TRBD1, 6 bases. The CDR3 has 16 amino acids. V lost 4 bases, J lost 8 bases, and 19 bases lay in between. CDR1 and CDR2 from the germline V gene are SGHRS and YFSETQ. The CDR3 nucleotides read TGCGCCAGCAGCCCGGGTGATGGGGGCAACTATTCACCCCTCCACTTT. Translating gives CASSPGDGGNYSPLHF.

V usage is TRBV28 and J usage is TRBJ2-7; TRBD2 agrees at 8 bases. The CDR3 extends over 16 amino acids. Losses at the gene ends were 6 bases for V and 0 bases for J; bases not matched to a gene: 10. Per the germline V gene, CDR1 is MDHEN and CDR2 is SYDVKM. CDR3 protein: CASSLGGGHLSYEQYF. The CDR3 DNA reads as TGTGCCAGCAGCCTCGGGGGGGGGCACCTCTCCTACGAGCAGTACTTC.

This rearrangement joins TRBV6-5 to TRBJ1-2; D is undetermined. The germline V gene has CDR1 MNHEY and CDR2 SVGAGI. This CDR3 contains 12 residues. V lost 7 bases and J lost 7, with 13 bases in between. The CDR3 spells CASTTSGSGYTF. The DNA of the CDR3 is TGTGCCAGCACCACAAGCGGGTCTGGCTACACCTTC.

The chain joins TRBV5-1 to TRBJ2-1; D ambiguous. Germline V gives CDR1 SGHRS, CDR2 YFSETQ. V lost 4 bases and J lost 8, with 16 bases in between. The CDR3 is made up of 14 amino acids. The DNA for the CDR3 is TGCGCCAGCAGCATGACGTACCCTGGGGATGAGCAGTTCTTC. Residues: CASSMTYPGDEQFF.

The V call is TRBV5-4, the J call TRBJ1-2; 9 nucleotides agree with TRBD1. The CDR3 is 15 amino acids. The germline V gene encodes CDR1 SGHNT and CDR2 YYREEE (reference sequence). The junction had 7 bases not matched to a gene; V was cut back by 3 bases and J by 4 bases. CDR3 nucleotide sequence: TGTGCCAGCAGCTCGGGCCGGGACAGGGCCTATGGCTACACCTTC. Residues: CASSSGRDRAYGYTF. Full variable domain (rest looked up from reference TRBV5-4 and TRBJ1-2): ETGVTQSPTHLIKTRGQQVTLRCSSQSGHNTVSWYQQALGQGPQFIFQYYREEENGRGNFPPRFSGLQFPNYSSELNVNALELDDSALYLCASSSGRDRAYGYTFGSGTRLTVV.

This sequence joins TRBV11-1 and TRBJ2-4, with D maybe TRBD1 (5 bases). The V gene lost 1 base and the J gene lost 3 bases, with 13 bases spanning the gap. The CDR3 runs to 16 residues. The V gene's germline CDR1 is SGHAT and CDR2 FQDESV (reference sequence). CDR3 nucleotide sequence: TGTGCCAGCAGCTTAGGTAGGGGTCTGGTCAAAAACATTCAGTACTTC. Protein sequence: CASSLGRGLVKNIQYF.

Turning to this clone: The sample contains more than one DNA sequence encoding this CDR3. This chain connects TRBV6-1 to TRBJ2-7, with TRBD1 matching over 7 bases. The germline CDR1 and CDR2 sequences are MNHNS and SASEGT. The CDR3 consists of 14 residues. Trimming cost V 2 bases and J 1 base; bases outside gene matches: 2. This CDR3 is CASSEPGQSYEQYF. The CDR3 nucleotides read TGTGCCAGCAGTGAACCGGGACAGTCCTACGAGCAGTACTTC.